What follows are 23 T cell receptor beta chains derived from one specimen sequenced in a study of T cell repertoires in cytomegalovirus infection. Using its own MiXCR run on the reads, TCRdb lists one record per CDR3 protein. In the table there are around 490,000 distinct CDR3 sequences, about 26% of which are singletons. The sequenced sample was PBMCs. Receptor source: a human donor in good health (CMV status not recorded). Some clones in this sample may be carry-over from other donors' samples.

This clonotype was seen repeatedly, ten times or more. V is TRBV7-2 and J is TRBJ1-2; a possible D gene is TRBD1 (5 bases). The CDR3 totals 15 residues. V was trimmed by 4 bases and J by 0 bases, leaving 12 bases between them. Per germline, CDR1 SGHTA and CDR2 FQGNSA. CDR3 in DNA: TGTGCCAGCAGCTCCCGAGGGGATACTAACTATGGCTACACCTTC. As protein: CASSSRGDTNYGYTF.

This clonotype was recorded a few times. This chain connects TRBV4-1 to TRBJ2-5; D call uncertain. Trimming removed 1 base from V and 2 bases from J, with 5 bases in between. The CDR3 runs 13 residues. The germline V gene has CDR1 MGHRA and CDR2 YSYEKL. CDR3 nucleotides: TGCGCCAGCAGCCAAGGCCTTCAAGAGACCCAGTACTTC. Translation: CASSQGLQETQYF.

V is TRBV29-1 and J is TRBJ1-1; D remains unclear. V was clipped by 7 bases and J by 4 bases, with 10 bases between them. The CDR3 contains 11 residues. The germline V gene has CDR1 SQVTM and CDR2 ANQGSEA. CDR3 DNA: TGCAGCGGAGAGTTTGGCACTGAAGCTTTCTTT. It codes for CSGEFGTEAFF.

In this sample, this clonotype turned up many times. The chain links TRBV7-2 to TRBJ2-6; 12 bases map to TRBD2. CDR1 and CDR2 (germline): SGHTA, FQGNSA. This CDR3 spans 17 amino acids. Trimming removed 5 bases from V and 0 bases from J; junction bases left unmatched: 2. This CDR3 is CASSETSGGSGANVLTF. The CDR3 nucleotides are TGTGCCAGCAGCGAGACTAGCGGGGGCTCTGGGGCCAACGTCCTGACTTTC.

This clonotype was seen repeatedly, ten times or more. The CDR3 DNA reads TGTGCCAGCAGCTTAGGTTGGACTAGCCAGGTGGAGTATTTT. Amino acids: CASSLGWTSQVEYF. This chain links TRBV7-2 with TRBJ2-3; TRBD2 matches at 8 bases. The CDR3 extends over 14 amino acids. Germline V gene data show CDR1 as SGHTA and CDR2 as FQGNSA. The trim removed 1 base at V and 13 bases at J, leaving 10 bases unmatched.

This clonotype has more than one count but fewer than ten. The rearrangement uses TRBV7-6 and TRBJ2-1; perhaps D is TRBD1 or TRBD2 (5 bases each). Germline V CDR1 and CDR2: SGHVS, FNYEAQ. CDR3 length: 13 amino acids. Trimming pared 5 bases from V and 8 bases from J, leaving 13 bases between. In DNA, the CDR3 is TGTGCCAGCAGCGGGACGGGGCACGATGAGCAGTTCTTC. Translated: CASSGTGHDEQFF.

This clonotype was seen more than once but under ten times. This rearrangement joins TRBV6-5 to TRBJ1-1, with no clear D. The CDR3 length is 14 residues. Trimming left V 2 bases short and J 4 bases short, with 11 bases between. Germline-derived CDR1 and CDR2 are MNHEY and SVGAGI. The CDR3: CASSYGGSVTEAFF. Here the CDR3 DNA reads TGTGCCAGCAGTTACGGCGGTTCTGTCACTGAAGCTTTCTTT.

This clonotype has only a few counts. V is TRBV5-6 and J is TRBJ1-1, with D uncertain. V gave up 4 bases and J gave up 0 bases, with 16 bases separating them. This CDR3 is 16 amino acids long. The germline CDR1 and CDR2 sequences are SGHDT and YYEEEE. CDR3 sequence reads: CASSLDGPGMNTEAFF. The CDR3 coding sequence is TGTGCCAGCAGCCTAGATGGACCGGGGATGAACACTGAAGCTTTCTTT.

V is TRBV10-3 and J is TRBJ2-3; 13 bases line up with TRBD2. Unmatched junction bases numbered 9, after V lost 10 bases and J lost 8 bases. Germline V gene data show CDR1 as ENHRY and CDR2 as SYGVKD. The CDR3 loop spans 14 amino acids. The CDR3 DNA follows: TGTGCCACCGGACTAGCGGGAGCGGTGGGTACGCAGTATTTT. Protein: CATGLAGAVGTQYF.

The rearrangement links TRBV15 to TRBJ2-1; no clear D gene. Trimming stripped 5 bases from V and 2 bases from J, with 13 bases between. The CDR3 spans 15 residues. Per the germline V gene, CDR1 is LNHNV and CDR2 is YYDKDF (reference sequence). The CDR3 DNA sequence: TGTGCCACCAGCTCTTACACGGGCCCCTACAATGAGCAGTTCTTC. Residues: CATSSYTGPYNEQFF.

The V call is TRBV27, the J call TRBJ2-1; 7 nucleotides match TRBD1. The CDR3 covers 15 residues. Trimming removed 6 bases from V and 4 bases from J; junction bases left unmatched: 9. Germline values: CDR1 MNHEY, CDR2 SMNVEV (reference sequence). The CDR3 coding sequence is TGTGCCAGCAGCCAGAAGGGACAGTCTTACAATGAGCAGTTCTTC. Translation: CASSQKGQSYNEQFF.

This clonotype turned up a few times. The chain combines TRBV7-9 with TRBJ2-1; 9 positions match TRBD2. V gave up 5 bases and J gave up 3 bases; unmatched junction bases: 11. Per germline, CDR1 SEHNR and CDR2 FQNEAQ (reference sequence). This CDR3 spans 17 amino acids. The CDR3 DNA is TGTGCCAGCAGCCTGACGTTAGCGGGGGATATCTACAATGAGCAGTTCTTC. It is translated as CASSLTLAGDIYNEQFF.

In this sample, this clonotype turned up a few times. The V gene is TRBV29-1, the J gene TRBJ2-3; 8 bases match TRBD1. V trimming: 4 bases; J trimming: 5 bases; junction bases outside the gene matches: 2. CDR1 SQVTM and CDR2 ANQGSEA come from the germline V gene. CDR3 length: 12 residues. The CDR3 protein is CSVGQGIDTQYF. CDR3 nucleotide sequence: TGCAGCGTTGGACAGGGGATAGATACGCAGTATTTT.

Here the CDR3 reads CSVRSGTGELFF. CDR3 coding DNA: TGCAGCGTTAGATCGGGGACCGGGGAGCTGTTTTTT. This chain links TRBV29-1 with TRBJ2-2; D might be TRBD2 (5 bases). The V and J ends lost 5 bases and 5 bases respectively, with 9 bases between them. Germline assignment: CDR1 SQVTM and CDR2 ANQGSEA. There are 12 residues in the CDR3.

This clonotype came up a few times. J is TRBJ2-5 and V is TRBV27; the match to TRBD2 covers 11 bases. The V gene's germline CDR1 is MNHEY and CDR2 SMNVEV (reference sequence). This CDR3 is 14 amino acids long. Germline trimming cut 5 bases from V and 5 bases from J; bases unmatched to any gene: 4. This chain's CDR3 is CASSARTSGETQYF. CDR3 sequence (DNA): TGTGCCAGCAGTGCGAGGACTAGCGGGGAGACCCAGTACTTC.

In its sample, this clonotype was seen a few times. This chain links TRBV29-1 with TRBJ2-1, with 10 bases matching TRBD2. Trimming took 2 bases from V and 4 from J; bases not matched to a gene: 5. The length of the CDR3 is 15 residues. The germline gives CDR1 SQVTM, CDR2 ANQGSEA. The CDR3, as DNA: TGCAGCGTTGAATTGGCTAGCGGGGGATACAATGAGCAGTTCTTC. This codes for CSVELASGGYNEQFF.

The genes are TRBV5-1 and TRBJ2-1; D remains ambiguous. This CDR3 spans 14 amino acids. Germline assignment: CDR1 SGHRS and CDR2 YFSETQ. Trimming pared 4 bases from V and 3 bases from J, leaving 11 bases between. The CDR3 loop reads CASSHGTDYNEQFF. CDR3 coding DNA: TGCGCCAGCAGCCATGGAACGGACTACAATGAGCAGTTCTTC.

This clonotype was picked up a small number of times. This chain joins TRBV7-3 and TRBJ2-3; 7 positions agree with TRBD2. Germline CDR1 is SGHTA and CDR2 is FQGTGA. This CDR3 has 16 amino acids. V lost 1 base to trimming and J lost 0 bases; unmatched junction nucleotides: 4. The CDR3 sequence: CASSLRGGRSTDTQYF. Written as DNA, the CDR3 is TGTGCCAGCAGCTTAAGGGGCGGGAGAAGCACAGATACGCAGTATTTT.

This clonotype was counted only a few times. The chain joins TRBV30 to TRBJ2-7; 7 bases are a match to TRBD2. Per germline, CDR1 GTSNPN and CDR2 SVGIG (reference sequence). The CDR3 loop spans 13 amino acids. The ends lost 4 bases at V and 0 bases at J; junction bases unmatched: 3. The CDR3 region is CAWKRTSSYEQYF. The CDR3 DNA follows: TGTGCCTGGAAGCGGACTAGCTCCTACGAGCAGTACTTC.

As concerns this clonotype: One end of the junction is discordant with germline, which a read error may explain. CDR3 coding DNA: TGTGCTAGCAGCTTAGAACTAGCGGGGGACTATCCCTCCTACCAAGAGACCCAGTACTTC. Residues: CASSLELAGDYPSYQETQYF. The chain employs TRBV7-7 and TRBJ2-5; TRBD2 aligns across 11 bases. This CDR3 is 20 amino acids long. CDR1 is SSHAT, CDR2 FNYEAQ, per germline (reference sequence).

This clonotype was observed a handful of times. The chain carries TRBV27 and TRBJ2-7; D ambiguous. The V end was cut by 5 bases, the J end by 4 bases, with 12 bases between. The CDR3 spans 13 residues. Germline CDR1 is MNHEY and CDR2 is SMNVEV (reference sequence). The CDR3 reads CASSPIGRYEQYV. CDR3 coding DNA: TGTGCCAGCAGTCCCATCGGACGGTACGAGCAGTACGTC.

A few counts support this clonotype. This chain links TRBV28 with TRBJ2-2; D might be TRBD2 (5 bases). The CDR3 is made up of 17 amino acids. Germline V CDR1 and CDR2: MDHEN, SYDVKM. V lost 1 base and J lost 0, with 12 bases in between. CDR3 sequence (DNA): TGTGCCAGCAGTTTATCGTGGAGGCCATCGAACACCGGGGAGCTGTTTTTT. Amino acid sequence: CASSLSWRPSNTGELFF.

The chain combines TRBV28 with TRBJ2-4, with 9 bases fitting TRBD2. V dropped 5 bases and J dropped 3; count of bases not matched to a gene: 20. The germline gives CDR1 MDHEN, CDR2 SYDVKM. CDR3 length: 20 amino acids. The CDR3 region has the DNA TGTGCCAGCAGTCCGCCACTCCTTATGCGGGAGGGCCCTGGCAAAAACATTCAGTACTTC. This gives the protein CASSPPLLMREGPGKNIQYF.